The 24 T cell receptor beta chains below come from one sample, sequenced in a study of cytomegalovirus exposure and HLA in healthy donors. PCR was performed using 60 Vbeta and 13 Jbeta primers. The method was immunoSEQ multiplex PCR; TCRdb's version includes in-frame clones alone and lacks a portion of them. The top ten hold 2% to 3% of the sample, which has around 99,000 clones, roughly 82% seen once. Sequences were obtained from PBMCs. These receptors all stem from a man aged 30 to 39 in good health and CMV-seropositive.

The chain couples TRBV30 to TRBJ1-2, with 7 bases that match TRBD1. The length of the CDR3 is 14 residues. J lost 5 bases, V lost 4 bases, and 10 bases had no gene match. Per the germline V gene, CDR1 is GTSNPN and CDR2 is SVGIG (reference sequence). The CDR3 loop reads CAWIAPGQVYGYTF. The CDR3 region has the DNA TGTGCCTGGATAGCTCCCGGACAGGTTTATGGCTACACCTTC.

This clone has a single count. J is TRBJ1-6 and V is TRBV27; D ambiguous. This CDR3 has 15 amino acids. The V end was cut by 5 bases, the J end by 0 bases, with 8 bases between. CDR1 and CDR2 from the germline V gene are MNHEY and SMNVEV (reference sequence). The CDR3 sequence is CASSGGSSYNSPLHF. CDR3 DNA: TGTGCCAGCAGTGGCGGGAGCTCCTATAATTCACCCCTCCACTTT.

The sample holds a few counts of this clone. The genes are TRBV6-1 and TRBJ1-6; TRBD1 matches 9 bases. With 2 bases clipped from V and 7 bases from J, the junction kept 3 bases outside the gene matches. Per the germline V gene, CDR1 is MNHNS and CDR2 is SASEGT. This CDR3 region has 15 residues. CDR3 sequence reads: CASSERGQGNSPLHF. The CDR3 DNA reads TGTGCCAGCAGTGAACGGGGACAGGGAAATTCACCCCTCCACTTT.

This clone showed up just a few times. This chain connects TRBV7-6 to TRBJ1-1; 10 positions match TRBD1. V lost 0 bases and J lost 9; bases outside the gene matches: 4. Germline CDR1 reads SGHVS; CDR2 reads FNYEAQ. The CDR3 loop spans 14 amino acids. The CDR3, as DNA: TGTGCCAGCAGCTTAGCGAGGACAGGGGGTCAAGCTTTCTTT. Its protein product is CASSLARTGGQAFF.

The chain carries TRBV5-1 and TRBJ1-3; 8 nucleotides agree with TRBD1. Germline V lookup: CDR1 SGHRS, CDR2 YFSETQ. Trimming took 4 bases from V and 0 from J; bases not matched to a gene: 6. CDR3 size: 16 residues. The CDR3: CASSLNGQGSGNTIYF. The CDR3 DNA reads as TGCGCCAGCAGCCTAAACGGACAGGGCTCTGGAAACACCATATATTTT.

The chain carries TRBV2 and TRBJ1-1, with D hard to call. The CDR3 covers 14 residues. The V and J ends lost 10 bases and 1 base respectively, with 16 bases between them. From germline, CDR1 is SNHLY and CDR2 FYNNEI. The CDR3 sequence is CATKTAIANTEAFF. The CDR3 bases are TGTGCCACGAAAACTGCGATTGCGAACACTGAAGCTTTCTTT.

V and J are TRBV6-5 and TRBJ2-3; the match to TRBD2 covers 8 bases. There are 15 residues in the CDR3. The V gene end was trimmed by 4 bases and the J gene end by 0 bases; junction bases not matched to a gene: 3. CDR1 and CDR2 (germline): MNHEY, SVGAGI. CDR3 residues: CASSSPGGSTDTQYF. The CDR3 DNA is TGTGCCAGCAGTTCCCCGGGGGGGAGCACAGATACGCAGTATTTT.

The chain carries TRBV30 and TRBJ2-5; no clear D gene. Between the trimmed V and J ends, which lost 3 bases and 2 bases, there was a span of 16 bases. Germline CDR1 GTSNPN, CDR2 SVGIG (reference sequence). The CDR3 sequence is 15 residues long. The CDR3 DNA reads as TGTGCCTGGAGGCAGCTTGGCGGCGGACAAGAGACCCAGTACTTC. This encodes CAWRQLGGGQETQYF.

This clone was seen a single time. The chain employs TRBV2 and TRBJ2-3; weak D call: TRBD1 (5 bases). This CDR3 spans 14 amino acids. The V and J ends lost 6 bases and 2 bases respectively, with 12 bases between them. The V gene's germline CDR1 is SNHLY and CDR2 FYNNEI. CDR3 nucleotide sequence: TGTGCCAGCAGATCAGGGCAGATCACAGATACGCAGTATTTT. Amino acids: CASRSGQITDTQYF.

The genes are TRBV6-5 and TRBJ1-2; TRBD1 is a possible D gene (5 bases). Germline loops: CDR1 MNHEY, CDR2 SVGAGI. Between the trimmed V and J ends, which lost 2 bases and 0 bases, there was a span of 10 bases. The CDR3 consists of 15 residues. As DNA, the CDR3 is TGTGCCAGCAGTTACGCGACAGCAGCTAACTATGGCTACACCTTC. It translates to CASSYATAANYGYTF.

The gene calls are TRBV4-2 and TRBJ1-2; D remains unclear. Germline lookup yields CDR1 LGHNA and CDR2 YNFKEQ. Trimming cost V 5 bases and J 0 bases, with 16 bases left between them. The CDR3 loop spans 16 amino acids. The CDR3 DNA is TGTGCCAGCAGCGCGATGGACTCCTCATCTAACTATGGCTACACCTTC. Its protein is CASSAMDSSSNYGYTF.

The genes are TRBV2 and TRBJ1-2, with 7 nucleotides matching TRBD1. V lost 9 bases to trimming and J lost 7 bases; unmatched junction nucleotides: 14. Germline CDR1 reads SNHLY; CDR2 reads FYNNEI. The CDR3 has 14 amino acids. The CDR3 protein is CARGDSRRDGGYTF. CDR3 coding DNA: TGTGCCAGGGGGGACAGCCGAAGAGATGGTGGCTACACCTTC. Together with reference TRBV2 and TRBJ1-2, the CDR3 gives the full variable domain: EPEVTQTPSHQVTQMGQEVILRCVPISNHLYFYWYRQILGQKVEFLVSFYNNEISEKSEIFDDQFSVERPDGSNFTLKIRSTKLEDSAMYFCARGDSRRDGGYTFGSGTRLTVV.

V usage is TRBV7-9 and J usage is TRBJ2-3, with TRBD2 matching over 9 bases. CDR3 length equals 16 residues. CDR1 is SEHNR and CDR2 is FQNEAQ in the germline V gene (reference sequence). V shed 2 bases and J 4 bases; nucleotides not matched to a gene: 7. The CDR3 bases are TGTGCCAGCAGCTTAACAAGGGCTAGCGGGGCAGATACGCAGTATTTT. This sequence encodes CASSLTRASGADTQYF.

This clone came up once. V usage is TRBV5-8 and J usage is TRBJ2-7; 8 bases map to TRBD1. Germline lookup yields CDR1 SGHTS and CDR2 YDEGEE. V shed 5 bases, J shed 6 bases, and the junction held 10 bases outside the gene matches. The CDR3 is made up of 14 amino acids. CDR3 coding DNA: TGTGCCAGCAGGGCAGGACAGGGTCAGCTCGAGCAGTACTTC. Its protein product is CASRAGQGQLEQYF.

The rearrangement uses TRBV2 and TRBJ2-5, with 8 positions matching TRBD2. The better agreement between TRBJ2-7 and the DNA end casts doubt on the J call. There are 13 residues in the CDR3. Germline V gene data show CDR1 as SNHLY and CDR2 as FYNNEI. CDR3 loop: CASESGGDYEQYF. In DNA, the CDR3 is TGTGCCAGCGAGAGCGGGGGAGACTACGAGCAGTACTTC.

This chain links TRBV10-3 with TRBJ2-5; tentatively, D is TRBD2 (6 bases). Deletions cut 4 bases from V and 4 bases from J, with 10 bases between. The CDR3 length is 13 residues. Germline V gene data show CDR1 as ENHRY and CDR2 as SYGVKD. CDR3 DNA: TGTGCCATCAGTGGGCCGGGAGCAGAGACCCAGTACTTC. As protein: CAISGPGAETQYF.

The chain has TRBV7-9 and TRBJ1-2, with 8 bases that match TRBD1. The CDR3 runs 15 residues. With V trimmed by 5 bases and J by 4 bases, 9 bases remained unmatched. Germline CDR1 and CDR2: SEHNR and FQNEAQ (reference sequence). The chain's CDR3 is CASSPWTGPGYGYTF. DNA for the CDR3: TGTGCCAGCAGCCCCTGGACAGGGCCGGGCTATGGCTACACCTTC.

This chain connects TRBV4-1 to TRBJ2-1; 8 bases map to TRBD1. Germline CDR1 MGHRA, CDR2 YSYEKL. This CDR3 is 15 amino acids long. J lost 5 bases, V lost 2 bases, and 5 bases had no gene match. The CDR3: CASSQPDRDNNEQFF. CDR3 sequence (DNA): TGCGCCAGCAGCCAACCGGACAGGGATAACAATGAGCAGTTCTTC.

The genes are TRBV2 and TRBJ2-7; a possible D gene is TRBD1 (6 bases). Per germline, CDR1 SNHLY and CDR2 FYNNEI. The CDR3 has 13 amino acids. Trimming pared 7 bases from V and 2 bases from J, leaving 12 bases between. The CDR3 DNA reads as TGTGCCAGCAACCTACAGGGCACCTACGAGCAGTACTTC. Its protein is CASNLQGTYEQYF.

V usage is TRBV7-9 and J usage is TRBJ1-5; D may be TRBD1 (6 bases). Germline CDR1 reads SEHNR; CDR2 reads FQNEAQ (reference sequence). V lost 5 bases and J lost 4, with 9 bases in between. CDR3 size: 13 residues. CDR3 in amino acids: CASSIGQNQPQHF. In DNA, the CDR3 is TGTGCCAGCAGCATCGGACAGAATCAGCCCCAGCATTTT.

This clone was found once. The chain uses TRBV30 and TRBJ2-2, with a tentative D call TRBD2 (5 bases). The V end lost 0 bases, the J end lost 8 bases, and 7 bases lay between the germline ends. CDR1 and CDR2 from the germline V gene are GTSNPN and SVGIG (reference sequence). This CDR3 contains 12 residues. Written as DNA, the CDR3 is TGTGCCTGGAGTGTAAGGGAGGGGGAGCTGTTTTTT. Residues: CAWSVREGELFF.

The rearrangement uses TRBV6-5 and TRBJ1-2; TRBD1 might be the D (5 bases). This CDR3 spans 14 amino acids. From germline, CDR1 is MNHEY and CDR2 SVGAGI. Trimming took 0 bases from V and 4 from J, leaving 9 bases between them. CDR3 nucleotide sequence: TGTGCCAGCAGTTACTCGCAGGGCACCTATGGCTACACCTTC. Amino acids: CASSYSQGTYGYTF.

J is TRBJ2-5 and V is TRBV4-1, with 10 bases that match TRBD1. The CDR3 loop spans 15 amino acids. Trimming took 1 base from V and 11 from J; bases not matched to a gene: 10. CDR1 is MGHRA, CDR2 YSYEKL, per germline. The CDR3 coding sequence is TGCGCCAGCAGCCAAGCCGGGACAGGGGCTTTTCGGCAGTACTTC. It codes for CASSQAGTGAFRQYF.

The chain recombines TRBV10-1 with TRBJ2-5, with TRBD2 identical over 15 bases. V shed 6 bases and J 5 bases; nucleotides not matched to a gene: 7. The CDR3 length is 16 residues. CDR1 is WNHNN, CDR2 SYGVQD, per germline (reference sequence). The CDR3 loop is CASSGLAGGQWETQYF. CDR3 bases: TGCGCCAGCAGCGGACTAGCGGGGGGGCAGTGGGAGACCCAGTACTTC.